This T cell receptor beta chain was sequenced in a study of Graves' ophthalmopathy and Graves' hyperthyroidism. Notes on the study in general: Blood also harbored most expanded thyroid clonotypes above 0.001 frequency.

Among the exclusions were patients with other autoimmune diseases, uncontrolled infections, pregnancy or lactation. RNA transcripts were the template, and TCR beta CDR3 regions were amplified from them. HTBI primers served in a first-round RT-PCR, which a second-round multiplex PCR followed. A single record per CDR3 protein comes from TCRdb applying MiXCR to the multiplex PCR reads. The data show 360,000 or so distinct CDR3 sequences, 18% seen once. This clonotype was counted ten times or more. Its antigen is as yet unknown. The CDR3 is made up of 15 amino acids. Looked up from germline, CDR1 is LNHDA and CDR2 is SQIVND (reference sequence). V shed 5 bases and J shed 1 base, with 9 bases lying between them.

The genes are TRBV19 and TRBJ2-6, with D unresolved. This clonotype was obtained from a woman under 30 with Graves' ophthalmopathy. The sequencing sample was made of peripheral blood. The CDR3 region is CASSPRRSGANVLTF. The CDR3 DNA reads TGTGCCAGTAGTCCTCGGCGTTCTGGGGCCAACGTCCTGACTTTC.